This T cell receptor beta chain was captured by sequencing in a study of T cells in Graves' hyperthyroidism and ophthalmopathy. Study observations and caveats: A model built on 13 V-J features separated ophthalmopathy from stable hyperthyroidism.

The CDR3 runs to 14 residues. V was pared by 6 bases and J by 6 bases, with 15 bases between. Germline values: CDR1 MDHEN, CDR2 SYDVKM. This clonotype appeared a few times. Its cognate antigen is unknown. Amplification yielded TCR beta CDR3 regions, with RNA transcripts as the source. The HTBI primer set was used in a first-round RT-PCR of the TCR CDR3. One entry per CDR3 protein, called by TCRdb with MiXCR from the multiplex PCR reads. The data show about 480,000 distinct CDR3 sequences, approximately 23% seen once. Ophthalmopathy patients had moderate-to-severe active disease, CAS ≥3, NOSPECS ≥4, and disease duration under 3 months. Clinical symptoms, serum thyroxine and TRAb, thyroid ultrasound and orbital computed tomography were used for the diagnoses.

The clonotype originates from an older woman with Graves' ophthalmopathy. The material sequenced was blood. The rearrangement links TRBV28 to TRBJ2-4, with D unresolved. CDR3: CASRLQRVVNIQYF. In DNA, the CDR3 is TGTGCCAGCAGGTTACAAAGGGTGGTAAACATTCAGTACTTC. Together with reference TRBV28 and TRBJ2-4, the CDR3 gives the full variable domain: DVKVTQSSRYLVKRTGEKVFLECVQDMDHENMFWYRQDPGLGLRLIYFSYDVKMKEKGDIPEGYSVSREKKERFSLILESASTNQTSMYLCASRLQRVVNIQYFGAGTRLSVL.